This T cell receptor (beta chain) was documented in a study of long-term antiretroviral therapy in people with HIV. Study observations and caveats: Transplant-donor-level diversity was not reached after ART, though diversity increased. All time points showed a repertoire dominated by clones expanded before ART. Information on adherence to ART, viral resistance or therapy changes was unavailable.

The CDR3 runs 16 residues. The germline V gene encodes CDR1 SGDLS and CDR2 YYNGEE. The V end lost 4 bases, the J end lost 0 bases, and 17 bases lay between the germline ends. Survey-level resolution applied to immunoSEQ assay v3.0. Sequencing set out to capture about 40,000-50,000 T-cell genomes per sample. Clones were sequenced by immunoSEQ multiplex PCR, and TCRdb holds only the in-frame ones, with some missing. The table has under 30,000 clones, 90% to 95% seen once; the top ten hold 2.7%. On this clone itself: As yet, its antigen is unknown.

This material consisted of unsorted PBMCs, taken just over 7.3 years after starting antiretroviral therapy. This sequence was found in a man aged 45 to 65 with HIV. The rearrangement links TRBV9 to TRBJ2-7, with D perhaps matching TRBD2 (6 bases). The CDR3 DNA reads TGTGCCAGCAGCCCCTTCGGCGGGGCCCTCTCCTACGAGCAGTACTTC. This gives the protein CASSPFGGALSYEQYF.